The entry that follows covers one T cell receptor (beta chain) sequence. Antigen: not known. These donors were members of the roughly 110-subject validation cohort, a group separate from the approximately 670-subject first cohort. The entry originates in a study of cytomegalovirus exposure and HLA in healthy donors. Turning to the study itself: The 90 to 150 validation repertoires were produced on the same platform as the 650 to 800 repertoires of the first cohort. This was reported in a later analysis.

CDR1 is MNHNS, CDR2 SASEGT, per germline. The CDR3 length is 15 residues. V was trimmed by 7 bases and J by 5 bases, leaving 18 bases between them. Repertoires were generated with immunoSEQ multiplex PCR, while TCRdb's copy carries only in-frame clones and drops some. The sample carries approximately 300,000 clones, roughly 90% recorded once. Study-wide points: Three CMV-associated chains proved CMV antigen-specific in vitro.

The TCR comes from a woman aged 18-29 years in good health and CMV-seronegative. The sample was PBMCs. This chain connects TRBV6-1 to TRBJ2-1; the D gene is possibly TRBD1 (5 bases). CDR3 nucleotide sequence: TGTGCCAGCAAAATCACGACAGCCACCCACAATGAGCAGTTCTTC. Translation gives CASKITTATHNEQFF.